This TCR beta chain was documented in a study of blood T cell repertoires in COVID-19. Study details: COVID-19 samples collected from the United States, Italy and Spain covered acute and convalescent phases.

Here immunoSEQ multiplex PCR was the method, and the copy in TCRdb shows in-frame clones only, minus some. The top ten clones hold 7.8% of a sample with some 200,000 clones, 84% of them seen once. After removal of 5 bases from V and 7 bases from J, the junction contained 5 bases not matched to a gene. Germline V gene lookup returns CDR1 MDHEN and CDR2 SYDVKM. The CDR3 consists of 13 residues. The origin of this receptor is a woman of 80 years or more with COVID-19, enrolled during active disease. The chain combines TRBV28 with TRBJ1-2, with 9 bases that match TRBD1. Sequences were obtained from peripheral blood. CDR3 sequence: CASSGDRAGGYTF. CDR3 DNA sequence: TGTGCCAGCAGTGGGGACAGGGCTGGTGGCTACACCTTC.